This T cell receptor (beta chain) appears in the sequencing data of a study of Graves' ophthalmopathy and Graves' hyperthyroidism. Amplified TCR beta CDR3 regions were obtained using RNA transcripts as template. An opening RT-PCR round employed HTBI primers and preceded a second-round multiplex PCR. TCRdb analysed the multiplex PCR reads with MiXCR anew, one entry per CDR3 protein. The top ten hold around 10% of the sample, which has approximately 1.2 million distinct CDR3 sequences, around a third seen once. There are 17 residues in the CDR3. With 0 bases removed from V and 2 bases from J, the gap between germline ends came to 11 bases. Germline CDR1 ENHRY, CDR2 SYGVKD. Hyperthyroidism cases were recent diagnoses of under 2 months' duration in people aged 18 to 65.

What was sequenced was peripheral blood or thyroid tissue (not recorded which). The chain carries TRBV10-3 and TRBJ2-6, with TRBD1 as a possible D gene (6 bases). This receptor was obtained from an adult man with Graves' hyperthyroidism. The CDR3 DNA follows: TGTGCCATCAGTGAGTCGTCGCCAGGGGCTGGGGCCAACGTCCTGACTTTC. Protein: CAISESSPGAGANVLTF.